What follows is one TCR beta chain and its context. This entry is derived from a study of human T cells and chemical hapten exposure. Turning to the study itself: All patients underwent weekly scalp dosing with diphenylcyclopropenone for the full roughly 22-week study.

Original processing methods: Ranging from about 20,000 to 750,000, TCR counts per sample had a median value of 95,638. TCRdb processed the RACE reads anew with MiXCR; each CDR3 protein has one entry. The authors' filters were not applied to this entry. This table holds about 120,000 distinct CDR3 sequences, approximately 13% found once. The time point denotes: patch test 1, 2 weeks after DPC sensitization. Treatment indicated: therapeutic diphenylcyclopropenone sensitization with weekly scalp DPC. Ahead of applying each patch test, blood was sampled. CDR1 and CDR2 (germline): DFQATT, SNEGSKA (reference sequence). The CDR3 covers 17 residues. V was clipped by 1 base and J by 1 base; unmatched bases: 7.

The TCR originated in a man younger than 35 with alopecia areata. Some clones in this sample may be carry-over from other donors' samples. This chain uses TRBV20-1 with TRBJ2-1, with 10 bases aligning to TRBD2. The sequencing used whole blood, collected in connection with sensitization to the hapten diphenylcyclopropenone (DPC). The chain's CDR3 is CSARASGGLHSYNEQFF. For the CDR3, the DNA is TGCAGTGCTAGAGCTAGCGGGGGCCTCCATTCCTACAATGAGCAGTTCTTC.